The 29 T cell receptor beta chains in this list originate from one sample, sequenced in a study of tumor-infiltrating lymphocytes in primary liver carcinoma. Blood RNA was derived from unsorted whole blood, and germline DNA was extracted too. Starting material of 500 ng total RNA yielded TCR beta cDNA via a constant-region primer. ARM-PCR was slightly modified, and three nested multiplex PCR rounds with it gave rise to the TCR beta libraries. Two initial PCR rounds of about 11 cycles each paired TRBV1-TRBV30 forward primers with a C-beta reverse primer. TCRdb reanalysed the multiplex PCR reads using MiXCR and keeps one entry per CDR3 protein. The sample records about 200,000 distinct CDR3 sequences, about 65% being singletons. Sequenced sample: peripheral blood. These receptors all come from a woman between 55 and 75 years old with primary liver carcinoma and hepatitis B virus infection.

V gene TRBV5-1 combines with J gene TRBJ1-2, with 8 bases matching TRBD1. This CDR3 comprises 14 residues. J lost 11 bases, V lost 2 bases, and 11 bases had no gene match. The germline V gene has CDR1 SGHRS and CDR2 YFSETQ. The CDR3 loop reads CASSFVGQDIGYTF. DNA for the CDR3: TGCGCCAGCAGCTTTGTGGGACAGGATATCGGATACACCTTC.

A word on this clonotype: The junction does not match germline at one end; this may be a read error. V usage is TRBV11-2 and J usage is TRBJ1-2; unclear D gene. Germline-derived CDR1 and CDR2 are SGHAT and FQNNGV. This CDR3 has 12 residues. Written as DNA, the CDR3 is TGTGCCGGCAGCTTATCGGGGTATGACTACACCTTC. It is translated as CAGSLSGYDYTF.

About this clonotype: Its ends do not fully match the called genes, so a read error is possible. This sequence joins TRBV28 and TRBJ2-7; TRBD1 or TRBD2 may be the D gene (5 bases each). In germline, CDR1 is MDHEN, CDR2 SYDVKM. CDR3 length equals 12 residues. The CDR3 sequence: CASSDFVGERYF. The CDR3 DNA reads as TGTGCCAGCAGTGATTTTGTGGGGGAGCGGTACTTC.

Note on this clonotype: A read error may account for a junction end that differs from germline. This rearrangement joins TRBV7-8 to TRBJ2-7; D is uncertain. Per germline, CDR1 SGHVS and CDR2 FQNEAQ. The CDR3 covers 15 residues. The CDR3 sequence: CASSSRTANQYEQYF. The CDR3 DNA follows: TGTGCCAGCAGCTCCCGGACGGCCAATCAGTACGAGCAGTATTTC.

About this clonotype itself: The conserved phenylalanine or tryptophan is not found at the CDR3 terminus, so this likely reflects a read error. This chain joins TRBV10-3 and TRBJ2-3; TRBD2 agrees at 11 bases. The CDR3 runs 16 residues. Germline-derived CDR1 and CDR2 are ENHRY and SYGVKD. V dropped 0 bases and J dropped 2; count of bases not matched to a gene: 1. CDR3 DNA: TGTGCCATCAGTGAGTCGGGACTAGCGGACACAGATACGCAGTATCTT. Translating gives CAISESGLADTDTQYL.

A word on this clonotype: A junction boundary mismatches the germline segment, possibly from a read error. This chain uses TRBV11-2 with TRBJ2-7, with D possibly TRBD2 on 10 matching bases. The CDR3 loop spans 14 amino acids. Germline lookup yields CDR1 SGHAT and CDR2 FQNNGV. CDR3 residues: CANSLLAGQGGQYF. The CDR3 DNA is TGTGCCAACAGCTTACTAGCGGGACAGGGCGGGCAGTACTTC.

This clonotype was recorded many times. The V gene is TRBV10-3, the J gene TRBJ2-4, with a possible D match to TRBD1 (6 bases). Trimming left V 0 bases short and J 8 bases short, with 11 bases between. Germline lookup yields CDR1 ENHRY and CDR2 SYGVKD. This CDR3 is built from 14 residues. CDR3 in DNA: TGTGCCATCAGTGAGTCGGCCGCAGGGGACATTCAGTACTTC. This encodes CAISESAAGDIQYF.

In the case of this clonotype: A much more abundant neighbour one base away suggests this may be a read error. V gene TRBV14 combines with J gene TRBJ1-1; D is ambiguous. Germline V gene data show CDR1 as SGHDN and CDR2 as FVKESK. The CDR3 is made up of 15 amino acids. The CDR3 sequence is CVSSQATWSNTEAFF. The CDR3 bases are TGTGTCAGCAGCCAAGCCACGTGGTCGAACACTGAAGCTTTCTTT.

Details on this clonotype: One base away lies a much larger clone, so this may be a sequencing read error. The chain carries TRBV6-6 and TRBJ2-7; TRBD1 matches at 10 bases. V dropped 6 bases and J dropped 1; count of bases not matched to a gene: 12. Per germline, CDR1 MNHNY and CDR2 SVGAGI (reference sequence). The CDR3 sequence is 17 residues long. The CDR3: CASSSAPGQGPSYEQYF. The CDR3, as DNA: TGTGCCAGCAGCTCCGCACCGGGACAGGGGCCTTCCTACGAGCAGTACTTC.

About this clonotype itself: One base away lies a much larger clone, so this may be a sequencing read error. The chain combines TRBV12-3 or TRBV12-4 with TRBJ1-5; D perhaps matches TRBD1 (6 bases). The CDR3 covers 15 residues. CDR3 nucleotides: TGTGCCAGCAGTCGACAGGAGGGGAGCAATCAGACCCAGCATTTT. Residues: CASSRQEGSNQTQHF.

In its sample, this clonotype was seen a few times. This may be a read error: a much more frequent sequence differs by one nucleotide. J is TRBJ2-7 and V is TRBV4-1; D unresolved. Per germline, CDR1 MGHRA and CDR2 YSYEKL. This CDR3 comprises 12 residues. CDR3 sequence reads: CASSQDFYEHYF. CDR3 DNA: TGCGCCAGCAGCCAAGATTTCTACGAGCACTACTTC.

The chain uses TRBV7-8 and TRBJ2-7, with 12 bases aligning to TRBD2. Germline trimming cut 4 bases from V and 10 bases from J; bases unmatched to any gene: 14. The CDR3 has 16 residues. Germline lookup yields CDR1 SGHVS and CDR2 FQNEAQ. DNA for the CDR3: TGTGCCAGCAGCTCGCAAGGGACTAGCGGGTGCATGGAACAGTACTTC. It codes for CASSSQGTSGCMEQYF. Supplemented by reference TRBV7-8 and TRBJ2-7, the full variable domain reads GAGVSQSPRYKVAKRGQDVALRCDPISGHVSLFWYQQALGQGPEFLTYFQNEAQLDKSGLPSDRFFAERPEGSVSTLKIQRTQQEDSAVYLCASSSQGTSGCMEQYFGPGTRLTVT.

This clonotype was detected many times. V gene TRBV10-2 combines with J gene TRBJ2-1; D possibly corresponds to TRBD1 (6 bases). Germline values: CDR1 WSHSY, CDR2 SAAADI. Trimming removed 7 bases from V and 2 bases from J, with 21 bases in between. This CDR3 has 17 residues. The CDR3 nucleotides read TGCGCCAGCACCCTCCCATCTTCAGGGGCCCCCTACAATGAGCAGTTCTTC. It specifies CASTLPSSGAPYNEQFF.

This clonotype occurred many times. For the CDR3, the DNA is TGCAGTGCTAGGACCCGGGAGGGCCTCTCCAATGAGCAGTTCTTC. It yields the protein CSARTREGLSNEQFF. The genes are TRBV20-1 and TRBJ2-1, with 8 bases lining up with TRBD2. There are 15 residues in the CDR3. J was trimmed by 6 bases and V by 3 bases; bases with no gene match: 10. The germline V gene encodes CDR1 DFQATT and CDR2 SNEGSKA (reference sequence).

V gene TRBV7-9 combines with J gene TRBJ1-2; 8 bases are shared with TRBD1. The trim removed 2 bases at V and 3 bases at J, leaving 2 bases unmatched. The CDR3 extends over 14 amino acids. CDR1 and CDR2 from the germline V gene are SEHNR and FQNEAQ (reference sequence). The CDR3 bases are TGTGCCAGCAGCTTACAGGGGGCTGACTATGGCTACACCTTC. This sequence encodes CASSLQGADYGYTF.

As to this clonotype: A much bigger clone sits one base away, suggesting this may be a read error. This chain uses TRBV13 with TRBJ2-5; 7 positions match TRBD1. The V gene end was trimmed by 5 bases and the J gene end by 5 bases; junction bases not matched to a gene: 14. The CDR3 covers 16 residues. Germline values: CDR1 PRHDT, CDR2 FYEKMQ (reference sequence). The CDR3 DNA sequence: TGTGCCAGCAGCGTAACACCTACAGGGGCTTGGGAGACCCAGTACTTC. It encodes CASSVTPTGAWETQYF.

In regard to this clonotype: The limits of the CDR3 on the DNA are not certain, so only TCRdb's listed CDR3 is given. V is TRBV11-2 and J is TRBJ2-3; TRBD2, as called in the table, went unchecked against the DNA. From its first to its last residue, the CDR3 has 20 amino acids. CDR1 is SGHAT, CDR2 FQNNGV, per germline. CDR3 loop: CASSFYICSALGLAIDTQYF.

About this clonotype: This may stem from a read error, because a much larger clone lies one nucleotide away. The genes are TRBV14 and TRBJ1-1; TRBD1 is a possible D gene (5 bases). V was clipped by 7 bases and J by 1 base, with 16 bases between them. CDR1 and CDR2 from the germline V gene are SGHDN and FVKESK. The CDR3 extends over 15 amino acids. In nucleotides, the CDR3 is TGTGCCAGCAACCTTGGGGAGGGGTGGAACACTGAAGCTTTCTTT. Amino acid sequence: CASNLGEGWNTEAFF.

CDR3 sequence: CASSLVGGARNEQFF. CDR3 DNA: TGCGCCAGCAGCTTGGTGGGGGGCGCCCGGAACGAGCAGTTCTTC. The V gene is TRBV5-1, the J gene TRBJ2-1, with D possibly being TRBD1 or TRBD2 (6 bases each). V was pared by 0 bases and J by 10 bases, with 17 bases between. From germline, CDR1 is SGHRS and CDR2 YFSETQ. This CDR3 spans 15 amino acids.

Remarks on this clonotype: One end of the junction is discordant with germline, which a read error may explain. This chain uses TRBV11-2 with TRBJ1-1; tentative D call: TRBD1 (5 bases). The CDR3 has 20 amino acids. Germline assignment: CDR1 SGHAT and CDR2 FQNNGV. The DNA of the CDR3 is TGTGCTAGCAGTCCACATCAGCACGGACACCTTCGCTTTTGGGGCTATGAAGATTTCTTT. Translated, it gives CASSPHQHGHLRFWGYEDFF.

V gene TRBV11-1 combines with J gene TRBJ2-3; the D gene is possibly TRBD2 (6 bases). Germline CDR1 reads SGHAT; CDR2 reads FQDESV (reference sequence). The CDR3 is 14 amino acids. With 8 bases removed from V and 5 bases from J, the gap between germline ends came to 17 bases. The CDR3 protein is CASGNWGEEDTQYF. The CDR3 nucleotides read TGTGCCAGCGGCAATTGGGGGGAGGAAGATACGCAGTATTTT.

Ten or more counts support this clonotype. V is TRBV4-1 and J is TRBJ2-1; weak D call: TRBD2 (6 bases). This CDR3 comprises 15 residues. Germline assignment: CDR1 MGHRA and CDR2 YSYEKL. V dropped 0 bases and J dropped 10 bases, with 16 bases sitting between them. The CDR3 nucleotides read TGCGCCAGCAGCCAAGATGAGGCCCCGGGACTCGAGCAGTTCTTC. It codes for CASSQDEAPGLEQFF.

This clonotype occurred once. The chain has TRBV10-3 and TRBJ1-2; D remains ambiguous. The V gene lost 6 bases and the J gene lost 8 bases, with 19 bases spanning the gap. Germline values: CDR1 ENHRY, CDR2 SYGVKD. The CDR3 extends over 14 amino acids. Written as DNA, the CDR3 is TGTGCCATCAGCAACGAGCGATTGATGCGGGGCTACACCTTC. It is translated as CAISNERLMRGYTF.

Comments on this clonotype: A junction end diverges from the germline sequence, so it may reflect a read error. The rearrangement links TRBV11-3 to TRBJ2-2; 7 positions match TRBD1. Per the germline V gene, CDR1 is SGHNT and CDR2 is YENEEA. The CDR3 has 15 residues. Here the CDR3 DNA reads TGTGCCAGCAGCCCACAGGGGACCATCTCCGGGGAGCTGTTCTTT. Translation gives CASSPQGTISGELFF.

Notes on this clonotype: Because the CDR3 is missing its conserved closing phenylalanine or tryptophan, this is likely a read error. The DNA is left out, because the CDR3 cannot be placed on it with certainty; the CDR3 is given as TCRdb lists it. The genes are TRBV11-2 and TRBJ2-3; the table's D call TRBD2 went unverified against the DNA. The CDR3 has 15 amino acids, counting both end residues. Per the germline V gene, CDR1 is SGHAT and CDR2 is FQNNGV. The chain's CDR3 is CASSLASGLFNTQYL.

In regard to this clonotype: A junction end diverges from the germline sequence, so it may reflect a read error. The chain has TRBV6-5 and TRBJ1-2; D is uncertain. The CDR3 consists of 14 residues. The germline gives CDR1 MNHEY, CDR2 SVGAGI. The CDR3 region is CTSRTAGVREGYTF. The CDR3 bases are TGTACCAGCAGGACGGCCGGGGTGAGGGAGGGCTACACCTTC.

The chain has TRBV4-3 and TRBJ1-6; no clear D. This CDR3 spans 16 amino acids. Trimming took 1 base from V and 5 from J, leaving 12 bases between them. Germline V gene lookup returns CDR1 LGHNA and CDR2 YSLEER. CDR3: CASSQAQTVDNSPLHF. The CDR3 bases are TGCGCCAGCAGCCAAGCACAAACCGTCGATAATTCACCCCTCCACTTT.

This clonotype has ten or more counts. This CDR3 reads CASSLGQGSYSPLHF. CDR3 DNA sequence: TGTGCCAGCAGTCTCGGACAGGGAAGTTATTCACCCCTCCACTTT. This chain joins TRBV6-1 and TRBJ1-6; 8 nucleotides agree with TRBD1. CDR1 is MNHNS and CDR2 is SASEGT in the germline V gene. This CDR3 spans 15 amino acids. V was clipped by 5 bases and J by 8 bases; unmatched bases: 8.

On this clonotype: The junction differs from germline at one of its ends, possibly a read error. The CDR3 bases are TGTGCCAGCAGGATAGCGGGAGGAGCCGCCAAGAACATTCAGTACTTC. This encodes CASRIAGGAAKNIQYF. This chain links TRBV2 with TRBJ2-4; 10 positions match TRBD2. The CDR3 has 16 amino acids. Germline CDR1 and CDR2: SNHLY and FYNNEI.